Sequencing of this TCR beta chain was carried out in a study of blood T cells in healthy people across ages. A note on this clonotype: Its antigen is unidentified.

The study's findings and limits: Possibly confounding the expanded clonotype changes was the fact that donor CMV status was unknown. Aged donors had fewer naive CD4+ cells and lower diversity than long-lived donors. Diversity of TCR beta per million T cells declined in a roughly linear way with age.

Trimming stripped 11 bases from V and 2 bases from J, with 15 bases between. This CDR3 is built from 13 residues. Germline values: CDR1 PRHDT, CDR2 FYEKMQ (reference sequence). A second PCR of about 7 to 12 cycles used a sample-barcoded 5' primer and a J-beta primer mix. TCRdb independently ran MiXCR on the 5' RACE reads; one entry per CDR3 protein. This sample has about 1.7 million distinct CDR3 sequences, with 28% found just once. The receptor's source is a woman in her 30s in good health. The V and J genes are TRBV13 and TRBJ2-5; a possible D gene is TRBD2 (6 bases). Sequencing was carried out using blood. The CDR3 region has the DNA TGTGCCTTCTCGCGGGGAAAGCAAGAGACCCAGTACTTC. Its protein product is CAFSRGKQETQYF.